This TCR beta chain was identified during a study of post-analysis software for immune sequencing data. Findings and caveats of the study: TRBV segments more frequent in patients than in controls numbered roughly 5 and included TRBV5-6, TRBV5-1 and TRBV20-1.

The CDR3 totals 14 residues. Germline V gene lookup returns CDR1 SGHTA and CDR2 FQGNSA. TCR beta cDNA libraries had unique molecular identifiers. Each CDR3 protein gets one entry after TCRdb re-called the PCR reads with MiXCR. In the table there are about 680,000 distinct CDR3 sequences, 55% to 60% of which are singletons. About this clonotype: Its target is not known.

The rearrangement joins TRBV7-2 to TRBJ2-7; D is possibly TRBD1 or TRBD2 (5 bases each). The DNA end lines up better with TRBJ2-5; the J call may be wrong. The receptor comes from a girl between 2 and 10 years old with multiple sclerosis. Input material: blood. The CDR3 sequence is CASALMGEQETQYF. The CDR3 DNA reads TGTGCCAGCGCCCTGATGGGGGAACAAGAGACCCAGTACTTC.